The entry below describes one TCR beta chain. Its specificity is unknown. This specimen belongs to a study of shared clonotypes between healthy human individuals. Genomic DNA belonging to each subset was distributed in equal measure over several immunoSEQ plates. The method was immunoSEQ multiplex PCR; TCRdb's version includes in-frame clones alone and lacks a portion of them. Of roughly 1,000,000 clones detected, 75% to 80% appear once; the ten largest clones hold around 0.6%. CDR3 length equals 11 residues. Germline V lookup: CDR1 MNHEY, CDR2 SMNVEV (reference sequence). V shed 5 bases and J shed 3 bases, with 5 bases lying between them. General observations from the study: Against clonotypes common to all four donors, non-shared ones had lower generation probabilities.

Sequences were obtained from memory CD4+ T cells from PBMCs. The subset: CD45RA-negative fraction. The chain combines TRBV27 with TRBJ2-7; no clear D gene. This receptor was taken from a man in his late teens or twenties in good health. Some clones in this sample may be carry-over from other donors' samples. For the CDR3, the DNA is TGTGCCAGCAGTCCTCTCTACGAGCAGTACTTC. Amino acids: CASSPLYEQYF.